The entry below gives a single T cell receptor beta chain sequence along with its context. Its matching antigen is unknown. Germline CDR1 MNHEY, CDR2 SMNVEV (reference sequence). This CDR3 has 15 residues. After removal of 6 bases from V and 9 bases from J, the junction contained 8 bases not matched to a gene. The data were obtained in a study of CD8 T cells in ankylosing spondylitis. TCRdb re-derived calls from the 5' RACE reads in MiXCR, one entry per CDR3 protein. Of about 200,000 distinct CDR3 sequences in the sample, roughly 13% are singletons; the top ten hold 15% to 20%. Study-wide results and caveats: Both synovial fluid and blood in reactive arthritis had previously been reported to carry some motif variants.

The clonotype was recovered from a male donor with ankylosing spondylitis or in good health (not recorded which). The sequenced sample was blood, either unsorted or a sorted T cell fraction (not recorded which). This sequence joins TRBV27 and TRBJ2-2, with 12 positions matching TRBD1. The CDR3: CASSRGQGADWELFF. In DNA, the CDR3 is TGTGCCAGCAGCCGGGGACAGGGGGCGGACTGGGAGCTGTTTTTT.